These 23 T cell receptor beta chains came from one sample sequenced in a study of blood T cell repertoires in COVID-19. The table came from immunoSEQ multiplex PCR; TCRdb's copy has only in-frame clones and leaves some out. This sample has over 400,000 clones, with 85% to 90% found just once. The sample taken for sequencing was peripheral blood. Source of these receptors: a woman aged 50 to 65 with COVID-19, enrolled during active disease.

The rearrangement uses TRBV5-4 and TRBJ2-7, with D unclear. CDR3 length equals 12 residues. With 6 bases removed from V and 0 bases from J, the gap between germline ends came to 7 bases. From germline, CDR1 is SGHNT and CDR2 YYREEE (reference sequence). CDR3 amino acids: CASTSPSYEQYF. In DNA form, the CDR3 reads TGTGCCAGCACAAGCCCCTCCTACGAGCAGTACTTC.

This rearrangement joins TRBV6-5 to TRBJ2-1, with 8 bases that match TRBD2. This CDR3 spans 16 amino acids. CDR1 MNHEY and CDR2 SVGAGI come from the germline V gene. After removal of 2 bases from V and 2 bases from J, the junction contained 5 bases not matched to a gene. The DNA of the CDR3 is TGTGCCAGCAGTTACGGGCAAGCGGGGGCCTACAATGAGCAGTTCTTC. It encodes CASSYGQAGAYNEQFF.

V is TRBV5-1 and J is TRBJ1-1; D may be TRBD1 (5 bases). Between the trimmed V and J ends, which lost 5 bases and 1 base, there was a span of 15 bases. CDR1 and CDR2 from the germline V gene are SGHRS and YFSETQ. The CDR3 extends over 15 amino acids. The CDR3 sequence: CASSTSGIPNTEAFF. The CDR3 DNA sequence: TGCGCCAGCAGTACCTCAGGGATCCCGAACACTGAAGCTTTCTTT.

The chain carries TRBV7-6 and TRBJ2-5; 10 bases match TRBD2. Germline CDR1 reads SGHVS; CDR2 reads FNYEAQ. With 4 bases clipped from V and 3 bases from J, the junction kept 8 bases outside the gene matches. CDR3 length: 16 amino acids. The CDR3 region is CASSYPIAGGEETQYF. The DNA for the CDR3 is TGTGCCAGCAGCTACCCCATAGCGGGGGGAGAAGAGACCCAGTACTTC.

The rearrangement uses TRBV5-1 and TRBJ2-7; D perhaps matches TRBD1 (5 bases). Germline V CDR1 and CDR2: SGHRS, YFSETQ. Trimming left V 0 bases short and J 6 bases short, with 16 bases between. This CDR3 spans 15 amino acids. This chain's CDR3 is CASSLAAAVQGEQYF. CDR3 nucleotide sequence: TGCGCCAGCAGCTTGGCGGCGGCGGTCCAGGGCGAGCAGTACTTC. Combining the CDR3 with reference TRBV5-1 and TRBJ2-7 gives the whole variable domain KAGVTQTPRYLIKTRGQQVTLSCSPISGHRSVSWYQQTPGQGLQFLFEYFSETQRNKGNFPGRFSGRQFSNSRSEMNVSTLELGDSALYLCASSLAAAVQGEQYFGPGTRLTVT.

Comments on this clone: Other DNA sequences within the sample encode an identical CDR3. This chain links TRBV30 with TRBJ1-5; D call uncertain. Trimming shortened V by 1 base and J by 4 bases, and 11 bases separated the two germline ends. The length of the CDR3 is 14 residues. CDR1 is GTSNPN, CDR2 SVGIG, per germline (reference sequence). CDR3 in DNA: TGTGCCTGGAGTGGCGGATCTAGTAATCAGCCCCAGCATTTT. Amino acids: CAWSGGSSNQPQHF.

This clone was observed a single time. J is TRBJ1-1 and V is TRBV5-6, with D unclear. CDR1 and CDR2 (germline): SGHDT, YYEEEE. V lost 4 bases to trimming and J lost 2 bases, with 3 bases between them. This CDR3 has 11 residues. Here the CDR3 reads CASSQNTEAFF. CDR3 in DNA: TGTGCCAGCAGCCAAAACACTGAAGCTTTCTTT.

The genes are TRBV7-8 and TRBJ1-1; unclear D gene. The CDR3 has 12 residues. V shed 3 bases and J shed 6 bases, with 8 bases lying between them. CDR1 is SGHVS and CDR2 is FQNEAQ in the germline V gene. The DNA for the CDR3 is TGTGCCAGCAGCTTGCGTTACTCTGAAGCTTTCTTT. Its protein is CASSLRYSEAFF.

The chain links TRBV29-1 to TRBJ2-7, with no clear D. Germline V lookup: CDR1 SQVTM, CDR2 ANQGSEA. The V end lost 5 bases, the J end lost 0 bases, and 11 bases lay between the germline ends. The CDR3 runs 13 residues. The CDR3 DNA is TGCAGCGTTATCCGTCTAGACTCCTACGAGCAGTACTTC. Its protein is CSVIRLDSYEQYF.

This chain joins TRBV7-2 and TRBJ2-1; D might be TRBD1 (6 bases). The germline V gene encodes CDR1 SGHTA and CDR2 FQGNSA. The CDR3 sequence is 14 residues long. The V gene lost 1 base and the J gene lost 10 bases, with 14 bases spanning the gap. CDR3 in amino acids: CASSLGGITGEQFF. CDR3 nucleotides: TGTGCCAGCAGCTTAGGGGGAATAACAGGGGAGCAGTTCTTC.

The J gene is TRBJ2-3, the V gene TRBV18; 9 nucleotides align to TRBD2. Germline CDR1 is KGHSH and CDR2 is LQKENI. This CDR3 is 17 amino acids long. The V segment lost 2 bases and the J segment 1 base; nucleotides outside the gene matches: 7. In DNA form, the CDR3 reads TGTGCCAGCTCACCATTTATAGCGGGGGCGGGCACAGATACGCAGTATTTT. Protein product: CASSPFIAGAGTDTQYF.

This sequence joins TRBV30 and TRBJ2-7; TRBD2 might be the D (7 bases). CDR3 length equals 13 residues. In germline, CDR1 is GTSNPN, CDR2 SVGIG (reference sequence). Trimming pared 4 bases from V and 7 bases from J, leaving 17 bases between. CDR3 in DNA: TGTGCCTGGAACTGGGGGGGGGCCCTAGAGCAGTACTTC. Protein sequence: CAWNWGGALEQYF.

The table lists this clone with a count of one. The rearrangement links TRBV5-3 to TRBJ2-7, with D possibly matching TRBD2 (6 bases). TRBV5-3 is assigned to the ORF class and has an uncertain function. The V end was cut by 1 base, the J end by 4 bases, with 21 bases between. This CDR3 is built from 17 residues. Written as DNA, the CDR3 is TGTGCCAGAAGCTTGAGGACCTGGACAAGCCGGGGGTACGAGCAGTACTTC. It translates to CARSLRTWTSRGYEQYF.

This chain uses TRBV6-6 with TRBJ2-3, with TRBD2 matching over 11 bases. The CDR3 has 20 residues. The germline V gene has CDR1 MNHNY and CDR2 SVGAGI (reference sequence). V lost 6 bases, J lost 1 base, and 18 bases stayed unmatched. Here the CDR3 reads CASSPAGSGGAGLGTDTQYF. The CDR3 DNA follows: TGTGCCAGCAGCCCCGCTGGTAGCGGGGGGGCAGGACTAGGCACAGATACGCAGTATTTT.

The chain combines TRBV20-1 with TRBJ2-7; D perhaps matches TRBD2 (7 bases). The length of the CDR3 is 15 residues. V shed 3 bases and J shed 6 bases, with 21 bases lying between them. The germline V gene has CDR1 DFQATT and CDR2 SNEGSKA (reference sequence). The CDR3 spells CSASQGGGLVREQYF. In nucleotides, the CDR3 is TGCAGTGCTAGTCAAGGGGGGGGCTTGGTTCGCGAGCAGTACTTC.

The chain uses TRBV5-1 and TRBJ2-5, with a tentative D call TRBD2 (5 bases). V lost 1 base, J lost 1 base, and 11 bases lay in between. The CDR3 is made up of 15 amino acids. Germline V gene sequence: CDR1 SGHRS, CDR2 YFSETQ. Written as DNA, the CDR3 is TGCGCCAGCAGCTTGACTAGGCCGTCCCAAGAGACCCAGTACTTC. This translates into CASSLTRPSQETQYF. Full variable domain (remainder filled in from reference TRBV5-1 and TRBJ2-5): KAGVTQTPRYLIKTRGQQVTLSCSPISGHRSVSWYQQTPGQGLQFLFEYFSETQRNKGNFPGRFSGRQFSNSRSEMNVSTLELGDSALYLCASSLTRPSQETQYFGPGTRLLVL.

This clone was observed a single time. The rearrangement joins TRBV7-3 to TRBJ1-1; TRBD1 is a possible D gene (6 bases). The CDR3 loop spans 13 amino acids. With 1 base removed from V and 3 bases from J, the gap between germline ends came to 6 bases. The V gene's germline CDR1 is SGHTA and CDR2 FQGTGA. The CDR3 loop reads CASSLRQDTEAFF. The CDR3 nucleotides read TGTGCCAGCAGCTTAAGACAGGACACTGAAGCTTTCTTT.

The chain carries TRBV6-1 and TRBJ2-7; possibly TRBD1 for D (6 bases). The germline V gene encodes CDR1 MNHNS and CDR2 SASEGT. V was clipped by 3 bases and J by 6 bases, with 9 bases between them. This CDR3 is 12 amino acids long. CDR3 region: CASSEAGAEQYF. CDR3 DNA: TGTGCCAGCAGTGAGGCAGGGGCCGAGCAGTACTTC.

The chain uses TRBV6-4 and TRBJ2-1; possible D gene TRBD2, 6 bases. This CDR3 region has 13 residues. V dropped 3 bases and J dropped 8 bases, with 11 bases sitting between them. The germline V gene encodes CDR1 MRHNA and CDR2 SNTAGT. CDR3 loop: CASSESGVDEQFF. DNA of the CDR3: TGTGCCAGCAGTGAGTCGGGGGTGGATGAGCAGTTCTTC.

The chain employs TRBV20-1 and TRBJ1-5; D gene unclear. The CDR3 has 11 residues. The V end was cut by 6 bases, the J end by 5 bases, with 8 bases between. Germline CDR1 reads DFQATT; CDR2 reads SNEGSKA (reference sequence). The CDR3 region has the DNA TGCAGTGCCGCTACAGATCAGCCCCAGCATTTT. This gives the protein CSAATDQPQHF.

This rearrangement joins TRBV28 to TRBJ1-6; 8 positions agree with TRBD1. Germline CDR1 reads MDHEN; CDR2 reads SYDVKM. J lost 9 bases, V lost 10 bases, and 8 bases had no gene match. The CDR3 is 13 amino acids. The CDR3 DNA reads as TGTGCCATTAACCAGGGGGCTGCTTCACCCCTCCACTTT. This translates into CAINQGAASPLHF.

The V gene is TRBV15, the J gene TRBJ1-4; 8 bases map to TRBD1. J gave up 3 bases and V 4 bases, and 10 bases lay outside the gene matches. The CDR3 has 17 residues. CDR1 LNHNV and CDR2 YYDKDF come from the germline V gene (reference sequence). The CDR3 nucleotides read TGTGCCACCAGCACGCGGACAGGGTATCTTTCTAATGAAAAACTGTTTTTT. Residues: CATSTRTGYLSNEKLFF. Complete variable domain (other parts from reference TRBV15 and TRBJ1-4): DAMVIQNPRYQVTQFGKPVTLSCSQTLNHNVMYWYQQKSSQAPKLLFHYYDKDFNNEADTPDNFQSRRPNTSFCFLDIRSPGLGDTAMYLCATSTRTGYLSNEKLFFGSGTQLSVL.

The rearrangement links TRBV30 to TRBJ2-2; 11 nucleotides agree with TRBD1. Germline values: CDR1 GTSNPN, CDR2 SVGIG (reference sequence). J gave up 5 bases and V 7 bases, and 15 bases lay outside the gene matches. This CDR3 spans 17 amino acids. The CDR3 reads CASTGQGVLRRTGELFF. The DNA for the CDR3 is TGTGCCTCCACGGGACAGGGGGTCCTAAGGAGGACCGGGGAGCTGTTTTTT.